These 21 T cell receptor beta chains originate from one sample sequenced in a study of shared T cell receptors in the human thymus. The assay was immunoSEQ multiplex PCR, and TCRdb's table has in-frame clones only and misses some. The sample contains 650,000 to 950,000 clones, approximately 85% of which appear only once. This same sample was also taken into another study, of human thymus T cells.

Sequencing was done on a sample of thymocytes. All receptors derive from a girl less than two years old with a congenital heart defect.

The CDR3 sequence: CASSPRGRARAGYEQYF. CDR3 sequence (DNA): TGTGCCAGCAGCCCCCGGGGGAGGGCCCGTGCGGGGTACGAGCAGTACTTC. The chain recombines TRBV13 with TRBJ2-7; 7 bases match TRBD2. Trimming at V came to 5 bases and at J to 4 bases, leaving 17 bases not matched to a gene. This CDR3 contains 17 residues. The germline gives CDR1 PRHDT, CDR2 FYEKMQ (reference sequence).

This clone was seen only once. V gene TRBV25-1 combines with J gene TRBJ1-1; D remains unclear. The ends were cut back, 4 bases at V and 7 bases at J, with 10 bases in the middle. CDR3 length: 12 residues. CDR1 is MGHDK, CDR2 SYGVNS, per germline. CDR3 region: CASSGGEREAFF. CDR3 DNA sequence: TGTGCCAGCAGTGGCGGGGAGCGTGAAGCTTTCTTT.

The chain has TRBV5-5 and TRBJ2-3, with 9 bases lining up with TRBD1. J was trimmed by 1 base and V by 2 bases; bases with no gene match: 5. The germline gives CDR1 SGHKS, CDR2 YYEKEE (reference sequence). The CDR3 contains 16 residues. The CDR3 coding sequence is TGTGCCAGCAGCTTTTCCGGGACAGGGTGCACAGATACGCAGTATTTT. Translated, it gives CASSFSGTGCTDTQYF.

The chain carries TRBV7-2 and TRBJ1-2, with 9 bases fitting TRBD1. The CDR3 is 14 amino acids. Trimming at V came to 5 bases and at J to 8 bases, leaving 9 bases not matched to a gene. In germline, CDR1 is SGHTA, CDR2 FQGNSA. The CDR3 coding sequence is TGTGCCAGCAGCGCACACAGGGGGCCGAGGGGCTACACCTTC. It translates to CASSAHRGPRGYTF.

The V gene is TRBV2, the J gene TRBJ2-3, with 8 positions matching TRBD2. V lost 11 bases and J lost 3; bases outside the gene matches: 10. The CDR3 contains 14 residues. Looked up from germline, CDR1 is SNHLY and CDR2 is FYNNEI. The CDR3 sequence is CAVQRGGGTDTQYF. CDR3 sequence (DNA): TGTGCCGTCCAACGTGGCGGGGGGACAGATACGCAGTATTTT. Full variable domain (outside the CDR3, taken from reference TRBV2 and TRBJ2-3): EPEVTQTPSHQVTQMGQEVILRCVPISNHLYFYWYRQILGQKVEFLVSFYNNEISEKSEIFDDQFSVERPDGSNFTLKIRSTKLEDSAMYFCAVQRGGGTDTQYFGPGTRLTVL.

V gene TRBV7-9 combines with J gene TRBJ2-5; D gene unclear. V dropped 1 base and J dropped 1 base, with 13 bases sitting between them. Germline CDR1 and CDR2: SEHNR and FQNEAQ (reference sequence). The CDR3 has 16 residues. The CDR3 sequence is CASSLGRHEFQETQYF. The CDR3 DNA sequence: TGTGCCAGCAGCTTAGGCAGGCACGAATTCCAAGAGACCCAGTACTTC.

The V gene is TRBV10-3, the J gene TRBJ2-7; maybe TRBD1 (6 bases). V was pared by 11 bases and J by 2 bases, with 16 bases between. The CDR3 runs 13 residues. From germline, CDR1 is ENHRY and CDR2 SYGVKD. The CDR3 spells CASARDNAYEQYF. As DNA, the CDR3 is TGTGCCTCCGCCCGGGACAATGCCTACGAGCAGTACTTC.

The V and J genes are TRBV5-6 and TRBJ2-7; perhaps TRBD2 as D (6 bases). Germline V gene sequence: CDR1 SGHDT, CDR2 YYEEEE. Trimming took 3 bases from V and 2 from J, leaving 21 bases between them. This CDR3 comprises 17 residues. CDR3: CASSCFGSGDSTYEQYF. The CDR3 DNA follows: TGTGCCAGCAGCTGCTTTGGGTCTGGGGACTCAACCTACGAGCAGTACTTC.

This chain uses TRBV18 with TRBJ1-2; weak D call: TRBD1 (6 bases). There are 15 residues in the CDR3. The germline CDR1 and CDR2 sequences are KGHSH and LQKENI. The germline V and J ends were trimmed by 3 bases and 4 bases, with 15 bases remaining between them. The CDR3 protein is CASSPNDRSLYGYTF. The CDR3 DNA sequence: TGTGCCAGCTCACCGAACGACAGGTCCCTCTATGGCTACACCTTC. The whole variable domain, filled in from reference TRBV18 and TRBJ1-2, reads NAGVMQNPRHLVRRRGQEARLRCSPMKGHSHVYWYRQLPEEGLKFMVYLQKENIIDESGMPKERFSAEFPKEGPSILRIQQVVRGDSAAYFCASSPNDRSLYGYTFGSGTRLTVV.

V and J are TRBV6-4 and TRBJ1-1, with D unresolved. Trimming stripped 0 bases from V and 4 bases from J, with 12 bases between. CDR1 and CDR2 from the germline V gene are MRHNA and SNTAGT. The CDR3 covers 15 residues. As DNA, the CDR3 is TGTGCCAGCAGTGACTCGCGCCCCTCGGGCACTGAAGCTTTCTTT. This sequence encodes CASSDSRPSGTEAFF.

The V and J genes are TRBV5-6 and TRBJ2-7, with a tentative D call TRBD2 (5 bases). This CDR3 comprises 14 residues. With 3 bases removed from V and 2 bases from J, the gap between germline ends came to 12 bases. Germline V gene data show CDR1 as SGHDT and CDR2 as YYEEEE. CDR3 residues: CASSSGVSPYEQYF. The CDR3 DNA sequence: TGTGCCAGCAGCTCCGGGGTCAGCCCCTACGAGCAGTACTTC. Full variable domain (outside the CDR3, taken from reference TRBV5-6 and TRBJ2-7): DAGVTQSPTHLIKTRGQQVTLRCSPKSGHDTVSWYQQALGQGPQFIFQYYEEEERQRGNFPDRFSGHQFPNYSSELNVNALLLGDSALYLCASSSGVSPYEQYFGPGTRLTVT.

The chain links TRBV25-1 to TRBJ2-2; D unresolved. Germline V lookup: CDR1 MGHDK, CDR2 SYGVNS. V was shortened by 4 bases and J by 1 base, with 7 bases between the two germline ends. CDR3 length: 14 amino acids. CDR3 coding DNA: TGTGCCAGCAGTGCAGTCCGGAACACCGGGGAGCTGTTTTTT. It is translated as CASSAVRNTGELFF.

CDR3 DNA sequence: TGTGCCAGCAGTGAATGGGGGCATAACACCGGGGAGCTGTTTTTT. It specifies CASSEWGHNTGELFF. The chain employs TRBV25-1 and TRBJ2-2; D perhaps matches TRBD1 (6 bases). Germline V lookup: CDR1 MGHDK, CDR2 SYGVNS. Trimming took 1 base from V and 2 from J, leaving 8 bases between them. This CDR3 contains 15 residues.

The chain employs TRBV6-6 and TRBJ2-1; 7 bases are shared with TRBD2. From germline, CDR1 is MNHNY and CDR2 SVGAGI (reference sequence). V shed 7 bases, J shed 9 bases, and the junction held 15 bases outside the gene matches. The CDR3 has 15 amino acids. CDR3 coding DNA: TGTGCCAGCACCTCATCGCACAGGACGGGGGGTGAGCAGTTCTTC. It codes for CASTSSHRTGGEQFF.

J is TRBJ2-3 and V is TRBV19, with 7 bases aligning to TRBD1. CDR3 size: 15 residues. Germline CDR1 reads LNHDA; CDR2 reads SQIVND (reference sequence). V trimming: 5 bases; J trimming: 0 bases; junction bases outside the gene matches: 5. In nucleotides, the CDR3 is TGTGCCAGTAGTTACCGGGACAGTAGCACAGATACGCAGTATTTT. This gives the protein CASSYRDSSTDTQYF.

The chain links TRBV5-1 to TRBJ2-7; 7 bases agree with TRBD1. From germline, CDR1 is SGHRS and CDR2 YFSETQ. CDR3 length: 14 residues. Trimming took 6 bases from V and 4 from J; bases not matched to a gene: 10. The CDR3 coding sequence is TGCGCCAGCAAGCGACAGGGCCTGCGATACGAGCAGTACTTC. Its translation: CASKRQGLRYEQYF.

The genes are TRBV5-1 and TRBJ2-3; the match to TRBD2 covers 8 bases. CDR1 is SGHRS and CDR2 is YFSETQ in the germline V gene. The CDR3 runs to 18 residues. Trimming cost V 0 bases and J 2 bases; bases outside gene matches: 11. CDR3 bases: TGCGCCAGCAGCTTGGTGGGGGCCGAGCGGGGGAACACAGATACGCAGTATTTT. Protein product: CASSLVGAERGNTDTQYF. The full variable domain, rest sourced from reference TRBV5-1 and TRBJ2-3, is KAGVTQTPRYLIKTRGQQVTLSCSPISGHRSVSWYQQTPGQGLQFLFEYFSETQRNKGNFPGRFSGRQFSNSRSEMNVSTLELGDSALYLCASSLVGAERGNTDTQYFGPGTRLTVL.

The chain couples TRBV7-9 to TRBJ1-6, with a possible D match to TRBD1 (5 bases). The V end lost 5 bases, the J end lost 7 bases, and 15 bases lay between the germline ends. The CDR3 runs 15 residues. Germline V gene lookup returns CDR1 SEHNR and CDR2 FQNEAQ (reference sequence). DNA for the CDR3: TGTGCCAGCAGCAAAGATCGGCAGGGAAATTCACCCCTCCACTTT. It yields the protein CASSKDRQGNSPLHF.

The chain has TRBV18 and TRBJ2-1; the D gene is possibly TRBD2 (6 bases). The V gene's germline CDR1 is KGHSH and CDR2 LQKENI. Trimming shortened V by 3 bases and J by 7 bases, and 10 bases separated the two germline ends. The CDR3 loop spans 13 amino acids. The CDR3 region is CASSPKGRNEQFF. The DNA for the CDR3 is TGTGCCAGCTCACCCAAAGGGAGGAATGAGCAGTTCTTC. Full variable domain (remainder filled in from reference TRBV18 and TRBJ2-1): NAGVMQNPRHLVRRRGQEARLRCSPMKGHSHVYWYRQLPEEGLKFMVYLQKENIIDESGMPKERFSAEFPKEGPSILRIQQVVRGDSAAYFCASSPKGRNEQFFGPGTRLTVL.

This chain joins TRBV5-6 and TRBJ2-7, with 8 bases matching TRBD1. J was trimmed by 2 bases and V by 4 bases; bases with no gene match: 8. CDR1 is SGHDT and CDR2 is YYEEEE in the germline V gene. This CDR3 region has 15 residues. For the CDR3, the DNA is TGTGCCAGCAGCCTCGGGACAGGACAAACCTACGAGCAGTACTTC. Residues: CASSLGTGQTYEQYF.

This clone was observed a single time. The V gene is TRBV7-6, the J gene TRBJ2-3; 8 bases align to TRBD2. The V and J ends lost 2 bases and 2 bases, in that order; junction bases with no gene match: 9. There are 17 residues in the CDR3. Germline CDR1 is SGHVS and CDR2 is FNYEAQ. The CDR3 loop is CASSLTNSGVTTDTQYF. In DNA, the CDR3 is TGTGCCAGCAGCTTAACTAATAGCGGGGTCACCACAGATACGCAGTATTTT. Using reference TRBV7-6 and TRBJ2-3 for the parts outside the CDR3, the full variable domain is GAGVSQSPRYKVTKRGQDVALRCDPISGHVSLYWYRQALGQGPEFLTYFNYEAQQDKSGLPNDRFSAERPEGSISTLTIQRTEQRDSAMYRCASSLTNSGVTTDTQYFGPGTRLTVL.